These 14 T cell receptor beta chains were all obtained from the same sample, sequenced in a study of cytomegalovirus exposure and HLA in healthy donors. A multiplex PCR was run with 60 Vbeta primers and 13 Jbeta primers. Here immunoSEQ multiplex PCR was the method, and the copy in TCRdb shows in-frame clones only, minus some. The sample lists about 95,000 clones, 82% occurring once. Sequences were obtained from PBMCs. Receptors originate from a man younger than 40 in good health and CMV-seropositive.

V is TRBV9 and J is TRBJ2-6; a weak D match, TRBD2 (5 bases). V lost 0 bases, J lost 2 bases, and 9 bases lay in between. Germline CDR1 is SGDLS and CDR2 is YYNGEE. The CDR3 has 16 residues. The CDR3 protein is CASSVDLGAGANVLTF. The CDR3 nucleotides read TGTGCCAGCAGCGTAGACCTGGGAGCTGGGGCCAACGTCCTGACTTTC.

The CDR3 loop reads CASSRGQDKRYEQYF. The CDR3 region has the DNA TGCGCCAGCAGCAGAGGACAGGACAAGAGGTACGAGCAGTACTTC. J is TRBJ2-7 and V is TRBV5-1; 7 bases agree with TRBD1. Germline V gives CDR1 SGHRS, CDR2 YFSETQ. V lost 4 bases, J lost 4 bases, and 11 bases stayed unmatched. The CDR3 totals 15 residues. The entire variable domain, with the rest obtained from reference TRBV5-1 and TRBJ2-7, is as follows: KAGVTQTPRYLIKTRGQQVTLSCSPISGHRSVSWYQQTPGQGLQFLFEYFSETQRNKGNFPGRFSGRQFSNSRSEMNVSTLELGDSALYLCASSRGQDKRYEQYFGPGTRLTVT.

The chain is built from TRBV7-9 and TRBJ1-1; D is possibly TRBD1 (6 bases). From germline, CDR1 is SEHNR and CDR2 FQNEAQ (reference sequence). Trimming took off 5 bases at V and 8 bases at J, with 18 bases between the two ends. The CDR3 is 14 amino acids. CDR3 protein: CASSPRDTFWEAFF. For the CDR3, the DNA is TGTGCCAGCAGCCCACGGGACACCTTTTGGGAAGCTTTCTTT.

The chain links TRBV4-1 to TRBJ2-2; TRBD2 aligns across 11 bases. The trim removed 0 bases at V and 5 bases at J, leaving 20 bases unmatched. The CDR3 sequence is 22 residues long. Germline V gene data show CDR1 as MGHRA and CDR2 as YSYEKL. CDR3 bases: TGCGCCAGCAGCCAAGAACCCAAGAGCTCGATAGCGGGAGGGCGGGCGACCGGGGAGCTGTTTTTT. It codes for CASSQEPKSSIAGGRATGELFF.

On this clone itself: One junction end does not reproduce the germline sequence, and a read error may be involved. This sequence joins TRBV6-1 and TRBJ2-1, with 9 positions matching TRBD2. Germline-derived CDR1 and CDR2 are MNHNS and SASEGT. The CDR3 sequence is 17 residues long. The CDR3 DNA reads as TGTGCCAACAGTGAAGGGCGGGAGGGGTCCCCAAGGAATGAGCAGTTCTTC. This gives the protein CANSEGREGSPRNEQFF.

The chain links TRBV28 to TRBJ2-7, with unresolved D. CDR1 is MDHEN, CDR2 SYDVKM, per germline. V was cut by 6 bases and J by 0 bases, with 9 bases left in between. The CDR3 extends over 13 amino acids. CDR3 sequence reads: CASSRRYSYEQYF. In DNA, the CDR3 is TGTGCCAGCAGCCGCAGGTACTCCTACGAGCAGTACTTC.

The chain uses TRBV15 and TRBJ2-2, with TRBD1 matching over 9 bases. The CDR3 loop spans 16 amino acids. CDR1 LNHNV and CDR2 YYDKDF come from the germline V gene (reference sequence). V was pared by 0 bases and J by 6 bases, with 5 bases of the junction left unmatched. The CDR3 is CATSRDGGTGSGELFF. In DNA, the CDR3 is TGTGCCACCAGCAGAGATGGGGGGACAGGGTCCGGGGAGCTGTTTTTT.

This CDR3 reads CASNPQGKEYEQYF. CDR3 DNA sequence: TGTGCCAGCAACCCACAGGGGAAGGAGTACGAGCAGTACTTC. This chain links TRBV11-2 with TRBJ2-7; 7 positions match TRBD1. Germline loops: CDR1 SGHAT, CDR2 FQNNGV. V dropped 7 bases and J dropped 4; count of bases not matched to a gene: 10. CDR3 length equals 14 residues. Full variable domain (remainder filled in from reference TRBV11-2 and TRBJ2-7): EAGVAQSPRYKIIEKRQSVAFWCNPISGHATLYWYQQILGQGPKLLIQFQNNGVVDDSQLPKDRFSAERLKGVDSTLKIQPAKLEDSAVYLCASNPQGKEYEQYFGPGTRLTVT.

The genes are TRBV5-3 and TRBJ2-7; D possibly corresponds to TRBD2 (6 bases). TRBV5-3 qualifies as an ORF whose function is uncertain. This CDR3 is built from 15 residues. Trimming pared 4 bases from V and 4 bases from J, leaving 18 bases between. The CDR3 DNA reads as TGTGCCAGAAGCCTGGTCCGGGAGATTGGTTACGAGCAGTACTTC. It translates to CARSLVREIGYEQYF.

This chain links TRBV27 with TRBJ2-3, with 10 positions matching TRBD2. The CDR3 is 16 amino acids. The J segment lost 4 bases and the V segment lost 5 bases, leaving 9 bases of the junction unmatched. Germline CDR1 reads MNHEY; CDR2 reads SMNVEV (reference sequence). CDR3 loop: CASSTGTSVSADTQYF. The CDR3 nucleotides are TGTGCCAGCAGTACCGGGACTAGCGTGAGTGCAGATACGCAGTATTTT.

The rearrangement uses TRBV10-3 and TRBJ2-3; the D gene is possibly TRBD2 (5 bases). The CDR3 totals 14 residues. Trimming shortened V by 8 bases and J by 3 bases, and 15 bases separated the two germline ends. Germline V lookup: CDR1 ENHRY, CDR2 SYGVKD. CDR3 DNA: TGTGCCATCGCTAAGGCTAGCCGTACAGATACGCAGTATTTT. This sequence encodes CAIAKASRTDTQYF.

This clone has a handful of counts. The chain is built from TRBV5-1 and TRBJ1-1, with 9 bases lining up with TRBD1. The CDR3 contains 14 residues. Trimming removed 6 bases from V and 1 base from J; junction bases left unmatched: 4. Germline V lookup: CDR1 SGHRS, CDR2 YFSETQ. In DNA form, the CDR3 reads TGCGCCAGCACCGACAGGGGGGCGAACACTGAAGCTTTCTTT. It codes for CASTDRGANTEAFF.

J is TRBJ2-4 and V is TRBV13; D perhaps matches TRBD2 (6 bases). The CDR3 loop spans 15 amino acids. V was trimmed by 4 bases and J by 3 bases, leaving 13 bases between them. Germline V gives CDR1 PRHDT, CDR2 FYEKMQ (reference sequence). CDR3 protein: CASSSHTGGKNIQYF. In DNA form, the CDR3 reads TGTGCCAGCAGCTCGCATACCGGGGGCAAAAACATTCAGTACTTC.

V is TRBV27 and J is TRBJ2-3, with a tentative D call TRBD2 (5 bases). Germline V gives CDR1 MNHEY, CDR2 SMNVEV (reference sequence). The length of the CDR3 is 17 residues. Trimming removed 6 bases at V and 2 bases at J, with 21 bases between. CDR3 DNA: TGTGCCAGCAGCCCGTTGTCCGGGGTTAGTGTCACAGATACGCAGTATTTT. Translating it yields CASSPLSGVSVTDTQYF.